This TCR beta chain derives from a study of cytomegalovirus exposure and HLA in healthy donors (dated by TCRdb to between 2016 and 2019). Concerning the study at large: According to an earlier analysis of a few hundred of the donors, about 179 million T cells yielded 90 million to 140 million unique TCR beta sequences and around 280 Gb of sequence data. Rather than using new phenotypic data, the later analysis identified candidate immune exposures from TCR beta sequences and from how often those sequences occurred across donors. In a later genetic analysis, genome-wide SNP genotypes for about 65% of the 666 donors were used, and that subset was treated as a discovery cohort. An early release that covered about 640 HLA-typed donors contained around 330 gigabases of sequencing data and 70 million to 100 million unique TCR sequences. Of the 300 to 450 genotyped donors, around 81% fell in the genetic ancestry cluster associated with self-reported Caucasian donors. The number of donors typed differed by locus, with 629-630 for A, B, C, DRB1 and DQB1, 522 for DQA1, about 610 for DPA1, and 400 to 490 for DPB1. A handful of DR-DQ haplotypes were handled as single units for association and clustering because linkage in the cohort was strong. To decide whether each TCR beta V gene segment behaved as functional or pseudogenic, an earlier analysis of 587 of the donors relied on high-throughput TCR beta sequencing. On average, roughly 240,000 unique TCR beta nucleotide sequences were sequenced per donor among a few hundred genotyped donors of the cohort, with 15% to 20% of those sequences being non-productive. The study profiled the T cell repertoires of about 640 subjects by immunosequencing and related them to cytomegalovirus serostatus. Besides the first cohort of around 670 subjects, a separate validation cohort made up of about 120 different subjects was used. The study was designed to test whether signatures of past pathogen exposure could be identified by cataloging public T cell receptors. To study patterns of TCR occurrence, a later analysis re-analyzed previously published TCR beta repertoires from several hundred donors and added high-resolution HLA genotyping. Donor age, sex, ethnicity and CMV serostatus were compiled alongside the repertoire data. The study combined high-throughput TCR immunosequencing, statistical association of individual TCRs with disease status, and machine learning to predict cytomegalovirus infection status. Every repertoire in the discovery cohort had been generated on one and the same sequencing platform. Both class I and class II loci were covered by HLA typing, at four-digit resolution.

Points on this clone: It has no known antigen specificity. It has no much larger one-base neighbor in the sample; base qualities were not kept.

The library came from the immunoSEQ multiplex PCR assay. For the multiplex PCR, a mixture combining 60 forward primers for TCR Vbeta segments and 13 reverse primers for TCR Jbeta segments was used. A multiplex PCR assay on genomic DNA amplified the CDR3 region of rearranged TCR beta genes. The amplified TCR beta libraries were sequenced on the Illumina HiSeq System as 87-base-pair reads. Under the source paper's analysis protocol: A later analysis tallied roughly 76 million unique TCR beta chains across the 550 to 850 repertoires, and approximately 11 million of those chains were shared by two or more donors. A nearest-neighbor algorithm error-corrected the raw reads and collapsed the reads into unique sequences, merging closely related sequences to remove PCR and sequencing errors. Alignment of CDR3 sequences to IMGT reference sequences was used to assign V, D and J gene segments. For a sequence to be retained, a match of at least six nucleotides was required to both a V gene segment and a J gene segment. A rearrangement counted as productive if the CDR3 had no stop codons and remained in frame with V and J, and every other rearrangement counted as non-productive. Following IMGT convention, CDR3 was defined as the stretch from the second conserved V-encoded cysteine to the conserved J-encoded phenylalanine. The earlier analysis of about 640 of the donors excluded any sequence lacking an unambiguous match to a single V gene segment. In an earlier analysis of several hundred of the donors, V segments were called functional above 56.7% productive rearrangements and were called segregating when the between-donor standard deviation exceeded 5%. A statistical classification framework was built for diagnosing cytomegalovirus status from the catalog of TCR beta chain sequences. A later analysis assigned V and J genes by comparing TCR nucleotide sequences with IMGT/GENE-DB human TR gene sequences. In a later analysis, CDR3 sequences and most-parsimonious VDJ recombination scenarios were assigned using the TCRdist pipeline. In a later analysis, every TCR beta chain was defined by the combination of its CDR3 amino acid sequence and its V-gene family, and reads without a unique V-gene family were dropped. As a way to deal with suspected cross-contamination and a sequencing artifact, a later analysis dropped under 600 nucleotide sequences that were highly shared and had low generation probability. For each public chain, a later analysis derived a clonal expansion index from normalized ranks of inferred template counts within each repertoire. Generation probabilities in a later analysis came from a VDJ recombination model fitted to out-of-frame rearrangements, and those results were checked against IGoR. In a later analysis, TCR-TCR, TCR-HLA and TCR-CMV co-occurrence was scored with hypergeometric tests, and a repertoire-size bias correction was applied to TCR pairs. A later analysis estimated false discovery rates by permuting HLA or CMV assignments 20 times. A later analysis grouped co-occurring TCRs with DBSCAN, adding TCRdist sequence similarity when clustering within HLA-allele-positive subsets. Repertoires with fewer than 30,000 or more than 120,000 public chains were left out of co-occurrence clustering, as were four to six repertoires with anomalous nucleotide sharing. TCRdb retrieved this table from immuneACCESS and kept in-frame rearrangements only. Not all clones are present; in checked studies, unresolved V genes account for under half, and no reason is known for the remainder. That table gives V, J and clone size, and the DNA gave D and trimming. Counted in this sample were some 87,000 clones; roughly three quarters of them appeared once. Of the sample, less than 25% falls within the top ten clones.

The cohort comprised 670 or so healthy bone marrow donors. At the time of sampling, every cohort member was nominally healthy, though immune exposures that went unrecorded were likely present. The donor tested CMV seropositive and was one of the 289 seropositive cohort members. A peripheral blood sample was provided by each donor, and peripheral blood mononuclear cells were used for TCR beta sequencing. Genomic DNA extraction from the blood cell samples was performed with the Qiagen DNeasy Blood Extraction Kit. General findings and caveats noted by the study authors: In an earlier analysis of roughly 500 of the donors, most TCR beta V segments appeared in productive rearrangements about 90% or about 30% of the time, broadly matching IMGT annotations. Roughly uniform sequencing depth across donors was assumed in presence/absence analyses, although this assumption may not hold. A further reported finding was that TCR beta sequences accurately predicted the HLA-A and HLA-B alleles for most subjects in the first cohort. Most TCR sequences were observed very rarely across donors, whereas some public TCRs were present in many individuals. Only TCR beta chains were sequenced in this cohort, and the absence of alpha or paired-chain data limited detectable features. HLA typing was unavailable for some donors at each locus, so association tests used only the typed subset. A later analysis associated some 17,000 TCR beta sequences with specific HLA alleles at a false discovery rate of 0.05. When HLA alleles, especially DR and DQ, strongly co-occurred, TCR associations were difficult to assign to individual alleles. An association between a missense DCLRE1C variant and V-gene and J-gene trimming of TCR beta chains was found in a later genetic analysis and replicated in an independent cohort. The classifier was reported to diagnose cytomegalovirus status with high specificity and sensitivity in both the original cohort and the validation cohort. For the cohort, immune exposure information was limited to CMV serostatus. The study gave a list of about 160 TCR beta chains associated with cytomegalovirus. The authors suggested that the approach could potentially be generalized to other disease states and immunological phenotypes. Seventeen rarely observed V segments, including chromosome 9 orphons, were excluded from the earlier analysis of some 590 of the donors because counts were too low. A later genetic analysis reported fewer N-insertions in productive TCRs among donors in an Asian-associated ancestry cluster than the roughly 700-donor mean. According to a later analysis, parvovirus B19, influenza, CMV and Epstein-Barr virus appeared linked to several top co-occurrence clusters. In a later analysis, HLA-associated TCR beta chains were found to be more clonally expanded and to have lower generation probabilities than equally common non-associated chains. A later analysis found that most CMV-associated TCR beta chains appeared HLA-restricted, with HLA associations seemingly driven largely by CMV exposure. A few of the identified cytomegalovirus-associated TCR beta chains were confirmed in vitro to be specific for cytomegalovirus antigens. A later analysis found that TCR association rates varied across HLA loci, with DRB1 alleles showing the most associated TCRs and HLA-C alleles the fewest. A group of highly shared sequence variants was considered likely to be a technical artifact of the sequencing pipeline. Linkage disequilibrium might explain the correlated functional status among segregating V segments, but an unknown experimental factor could not be excluded.

The TCR originated in a woman in her 40s in good health and CMV-seropositive. Sequenced sample: PBMCs.

For the CDR3, the sequence is CASRATGYSGNTIYF. The bases are TGTGCCAGCAGGGCGACAGGCTACTCTGGAAACACCATATATTTT. The sequence is built from TRBV5-6 and TRBJ1-3, and TRBD1 may be the D gene, going by 6 matching bases. The CDR3 has 15 amino acids, counting the end cysteine and phenylalanine. Left in the record is the CDR3 DNA by itself, 45 bases read in frame from the first base. V loses 5 bases of germline sequence and J loses 0 bases, and the interval between the two ends is 12 bases. The CDR1 and CDR2 encoded by the germline V gene are SGHDT and YYEEEE.